The clone carrying this T cell receptor (beta chain) was counted at least ten times. Its antigen is unknown. Trimming removed 5 bases from V and 4 bases from J, with 23 bases in between. The CDR3 has 18 amino acids. Germline lookup yields CDR1 SGHNT and CDR2 YENEEA. The data derive from a study of sequential checkpoint blockade in melanoma. In the study overall: Each arm's sequence ended with maintenance nivolumab. Study-level findings and limits: For nivolumab-first patients, baseline tumor clonality was associated with response.

Treatment described: randomized to nivolumab then ipilimumab (arm A) or the reverse (arm B). Patients had received no earlier DNA-damaging chemotherapy. Produced via immunoSEQ multiplex PCR; TCRdb's table is partial and in-frame only. The sample records around 37,000 clones, 32% being singletons. The sequence was obtained from a human donor with melanoma. The rearrangement uses TRBV11-3 and TRBJ2-2, with D possibly matching TRBD1 (7 bases). Sequenced material: tumor tissue (inferred from file names), taken from a patient given nivolumab and ipilimumab in sequence. The CDR3 sequence: CASSPGGQPTRSTGELFF. In DNA form, the CDR3 reads TGTGCCAGCAGCCCAGGGGGGCAGCCGACTAGAAGCACCGGGGAGCTGTTTTTT.